This record covers a single T cell receptor beta chain. The target antigen is unknown. This record comes from a study of post-analysis software for immune sequencing data. About the study: There were relapsing-remitting, secondary progressive and progressive-relapsing multiple sclerosis among the disease courses included. Study-wide points: About five TRBV segments appeared more often in patients than in controls, and TRBV5-6, TRBV5-1 and TRBV20-1 were among these. Significantly decreased normalized Chao1 diversity was recorded for multiple sclerosis patients relative to controls.

Trimming took off 3 bases at V and 7 bases at J, with 16 bases between the two ends. The CDR3 extends over 15 amino acids. From germline, CDR1 is SGHDN and CDR2 FVKESK. cDNA libraries for TCR beta contained unique molecular identifiers. With roughly 0.95 to 11 million T cells as the source, 400,000 to 550,000 cDNA molecules resulted. MiXCR, run by TCRdb on the PCR reads, gives a single entry per CDR3 protein. The data contain fewer than 850,000 distinct CDR3 sequences, about 43% of them singletons. The sample comprised blood. This chain links TRBV14 with TRBJ2-1; a possible D gene is TRBD2 (5 bases). This sequence was found in a girl aged 5 to 17 with multiple sclerosis. The CDR3 region has the DNA TGTGCCAGCAGCCAGACGGGGTCAAACCGGAATGAGCAGTTCTTC. It is translated as CASSQTGSNRNEQFF.